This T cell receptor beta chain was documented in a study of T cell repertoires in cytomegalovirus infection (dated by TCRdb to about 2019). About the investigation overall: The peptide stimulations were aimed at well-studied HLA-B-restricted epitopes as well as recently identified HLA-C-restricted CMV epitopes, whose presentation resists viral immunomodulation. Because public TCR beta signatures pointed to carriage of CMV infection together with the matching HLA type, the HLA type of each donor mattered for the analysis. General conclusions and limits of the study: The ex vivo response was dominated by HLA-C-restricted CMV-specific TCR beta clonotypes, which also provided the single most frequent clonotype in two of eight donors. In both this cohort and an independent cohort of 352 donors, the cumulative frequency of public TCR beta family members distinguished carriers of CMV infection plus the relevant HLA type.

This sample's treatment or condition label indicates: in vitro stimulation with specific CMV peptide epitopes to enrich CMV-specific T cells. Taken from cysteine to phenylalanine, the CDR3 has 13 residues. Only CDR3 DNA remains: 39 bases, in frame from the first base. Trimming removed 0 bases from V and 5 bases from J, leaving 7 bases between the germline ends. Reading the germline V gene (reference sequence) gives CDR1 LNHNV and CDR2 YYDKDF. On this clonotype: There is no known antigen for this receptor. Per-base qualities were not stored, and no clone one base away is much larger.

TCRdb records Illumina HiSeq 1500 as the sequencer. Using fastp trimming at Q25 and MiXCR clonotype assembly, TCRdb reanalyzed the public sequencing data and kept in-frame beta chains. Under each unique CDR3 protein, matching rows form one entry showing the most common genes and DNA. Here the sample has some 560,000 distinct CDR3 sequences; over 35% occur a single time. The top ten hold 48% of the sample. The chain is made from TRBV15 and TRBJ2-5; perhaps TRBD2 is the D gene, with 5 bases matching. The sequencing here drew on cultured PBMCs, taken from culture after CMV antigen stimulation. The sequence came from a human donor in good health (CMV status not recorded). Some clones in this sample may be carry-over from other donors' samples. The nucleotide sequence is TGTGCCACCAGCAGAGATAGCGATGAGACCCAGTACTTC. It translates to CATSRDSDETQYF.